A single sample is the source of the 27 T cell receptor beta chains below, sequenced in a study of T cell responses to AZD1222 COVID-19 vaccine. Libraries were prepared by immunoSEQ multiplex PCR; TCRdb keeps only in-frame clonotypes and omits some of them. Among about 180,000 clones listed, about 90% were seen once. Specimen: peripheral blood, collected on day 0 of AZD1222 vaccination. Receptors were obtained from an adult in good health.

The chain links TRBV9 to TRBJ2-7, with D perhaps matching TRBD1 or TRBD2 (5 bases each). V gave up 0 bases and J gave up 3 bases, with 13 bases separating them. Germline V lookup: CDR1 SGDLS, CDR2 YYNGEE. The CDR3 loop spans 15 amino acids. The CDR3 nucleotides read TGTGCCAGCAGCGTAGATCCCCAGGGAGTCTACGAGCAGTACTTC. The encoded protein is CASSVDPQGVYEQYF.

The rearrangement joins TRBV4-3 to TRBJ2-4; D perhaps matches TRBD2 (6 bases). The CDR3 contains 15 residues. V was clipped by 1 base and J by 1 base, with 8 bases between them. Germline V gene sequence: CDR1 LGHNA, CDR2 YSLEER. CDR3 amino acids: CASSQGLAAKNIQYF. The CDR3 region has the DNA TGCGCCAGCAGCCAAGGTCTAGCGGCCAAAAACATTCAGTACTTC.

This clone was recorded once. The rearrangement uses TRBV10-3 and TRBJ2-5; 7 bases fit TRBD2. V gave up 4 bases and J gave up 4 bases; unmatched junction bases: 3. CDR3 length equals 13 residues. Germline V gene lookup returns CDR1 ENHRY and CDR2 SYGVKD. The CDR3 nucleotides read TGTGCCATCAGTGGGGAGGGCGCAGAGACCCAGTACTTC. Its translation is CAISGEGAETQYF.

The chain carries TRBV2 and TRBJ1-2; 9 bases match TRBD1. The germline gives CDR1 SNHLY, CDR2 FYNNEI. The length of the CDR3 is 13 residues. J lost 3 bases, V lost 6 bases, and 2 bases had no gene match. CDR3 region: CASRDRGDYGYTF. In DNA, the CDR3 is TGTGCCAGCAGGGACAGGGGCGACTATGGCTACACCTTC.

The rearrangement uses TRBV27 and TRBJ1-6; unclear D gene. Trimming cost V 6 bases and J 4 bases, with 13 bases left between them. CDR1 is MNHEY and CDR2 is SMNVEV in the germline V gene (reference sequence). CDR3 length equals 15 residues. The CDR3 coding sequence is TGTGCCAGCAGGCTAGACATCCATTATAATTCACCCCTCCACTTT. Protein sequence: CASRLDIHYNSPLHF.

The genes are TRBV10-2 and TRBJ1-1; the D gene is possibly TRBD1 (5 bases). From germline, CDR1 is WSHSY and CDR2 SAAADI. There are 15 residues in the CDR3. V lost 2 bases, J lost 1 base, and 11 bases lay in between. The CDR3 sequence: CASSEPAQGNTEAFF. CDR3 sequence (DNA): TGCGCCAGCAGTGAGCCCGCCCAGGGGAACACTGAAGCTTTCTTT.

The gene calls are TRBV7-2 and TRBJ1-5; TRBD1 matches at 7 bases. The ends lost 4 bases at V and 7 bases at J; junction bases unmatched: 7. Looked up from germline, CDR1 is SGHTA and CDR2 is FQGNSA. This CDR3 has 14 amino acids. CDR3: CASSYEGAWQPQHF. The CDR3 DNA is TGTGCCAGCAGCTACGAGGGGGCATGGCAGCCCCAGCATTTT.

Remarks on this clone: The junction and the germline gene differ at one end; a read error may be behind it. The chain is built from TRBV6-2 or TRBV6-3 and TRBJ2-1, with 9 bases fitting TRBD1. The CDR3 loop spans 16 amino acids. In germline, CDR1 is MNHEY, CDR2 SVGEGT. The CDR3 reads CAGSYSSDRGYNEQFF. In DNA, the CDR3 is TGTGCCGGCAGTTACTCCTCGGACAGGGGATACAATGAGCAGTTCTTC.

The genes are TRBV27 and TRBJ1-1; 7 bases are shared with TRBD1. Germline V gene lookup returns CDR1 MNHEY and CDR2 SMNVEV (reference sequence). J lost 5 bases, V lost 3 bases, and 3 bases had no gene match. CDR3 length: 13 residues. CDR3: CASSFTGETEAFF. CDR3 coding DNA: TGTGCCAGCAGTTTCACAGGGGAGACTGAAGCTTTCTTT.

This chain links TRBV30 with TRBJ1-2, with a weak D call TRBD1 (6 bases). The CDR3 is made up of 15 amino acids. V dropped 4 bases and J dropped 3 bases, with 18 bases sitting between them. Germline CDR1 reads GTSNPN; CDR2 reads SVGIG (reference sequence). The CDR3 loop is CAWTTGTSYHYGYTF. The CDR3 coding sequence is TGTGCCTGGACCACGGGGACAAGCTACCACTATGGCTACACCTTC.

The chain links TRBV28 to TRBJ1-3, with D uncertain. In germline, CDR1 is MDHEN, CDR2 SYDVKM. The CDR3 is 14 amino acids. V was trimmed by 2 bases and J by 3 bases, leaving 8 bases between them. This CDR3 is CASSLMGGGNTIYF. The CDR3 coding sequence is TGTGCCAGCAGTTTAATGGGTGGTGGAAACACCATATATTTT.

The genes are TRBV27 and TRBJ1-2; D is perhaps TRBD1 (5 bases). Germline CDR1 and CDR2: MNHEY and SMNVEV (reference sequence). This CDR3 contains 15 residues. V lost 5 bases, J lost 5 bases, and 18 bases lay in between. The DNA of the CDR3 is TGTGCCAGCAGTGTCCGGCCGGGACTTCTGTATGGCTACACCTTC. This encodes CASSVRPGLLYGYTF.

The chain combines TRBV30 with TRBJ2-7; D might be TRBD1 or TRBD2, each matching 5 bases. Trimming pared 0 bases from V and 11 bases from J, leaving 23 bases between. From germline, CDR1 is GTSNPN and CDR2 SVGIG (reference sequence). The CDR3 runs to 15 residues. The DNA for the CDR3 is TGTGCCTGGAGTGTCCCTACATCGGGGCGCCCGGAGGAGTACTTC. Its translation is CAWSVPTSGRPEEYF.

CDR3 DNA: TGTGCCAGCAGTCCCCTGGACAGGCTTGGCTACACCTTC. It codes for CASSPLDRLGYTF. This chain links TRBV6-5 with TRBJ1-2; 7 bases fit TRBD1. This CDR3 comprises 13 residues. Trimming cost V 5 bases and J 7 bases; bases outside gene matches: 7. From germline, CDR1 is MNHEY and CDR2 SVGAGI.

The chain recombines TRBV11-2 with TRBJ2-3, with D tentatively TRBD1 (5 bases). V was cut by 2 bases and J by 2 bases, with 11 bases left in between. The CDR3 spans 15 residues. Germline CDR1 is SGHAT and CDR2 is FQNNGV. The CDR3 DNA reads TGTGCCAGCAGCTTAAGGGGTGTCTCCACAGATACGCAGTATTTT. Translated, it gives CASSLRGVSTDTQYF.

The rearrangement joins TRBV5-4 to TRBJ1-2, with D tentatively TRBD1 (6 bases). V dropped 4 bases and J dropped 2 bases, with 12 bases sitting between them. This CDR3 has 14 residues. Per germline, CDR1 SGHNT and CDR2 YYREEE (reference sequence). In DNA, the CDR3 is TGTGCCAGCAGCCCCCAGACAGGCAACTATGGCTACACCTTC. Encoded protein: CASSPQTGNYGYTF.

A single count supports this clone. The CDR3 reads CATSPRLAGGLGEQFF. The CDR3 coding sequence is TGCGCCACCTCCCCCCGGCTAGCGGGGGGGTTGGGAGAGCAGTTCTTC. The chain is built from TRBV10-1 and TRBJ2-1; 12 bases fit TRBD2. This CDR3 has 16 residues. CDR1 is WNHNN and CDR2 is SYGVQD in the germline V gene (reference sequence). J lost 10 bases, V lost 10 bases, and 17 bases had no gene match.

The chain uses TRBV5-1 and TRBJ2-7; 7 nucleotides align to TRBD1. The V and J ends lost 2 bases and 4 bases, in that order; junction bases with no gene match: 9. Germline lookup yields CDR1 SGHRS and CDR2 YFSETQ. The CDR3 is 15 amino acids. The CDR3 DNA sequence: TGCGCCAGCAGCTTAGGGGGCACTGGGATTTACGAGCAGTACTTC. Protein: CASSLGGTGIYEQYF. Based on the CDR3 plus reference TRBV5-1 and TRBJ2-7, the full variable domain is KAGVTQTPRYLIKTRGQQVTLSCSPISGHRSVSWYQQTPGQGLQFLFEYFSETQRNKGNFPGRFSGRQFSNSRSEMNVSTLELGDSALYLCASSLGGTGIYEQYFGPGTRLTVT.

Here the CDR3 reads CAWSVTSGSGNTIYF. CDR3 DNA: TGTGCCTGGAGTGTAACGTCCGGCTCTGGAAACACCATATATTTT. The chain employs TRBV30 and TRBJ1-3; no clear D. The CDR3 runs to 15 residues. V shed 0 bases and J shed 0 bases, with 9 bases lying between them. Germline CDR1 reads GTSNPN; CDR2 reads SVGIG (reference sequence).

Here the CDR3 DNA reads TGTGCCAGCAGCCCCGGGGGAAGTGGATACAATGAGCAGTTCTTC. It encodes CASSPGGSGYNEQFF. The V gene is TRBV7-2, the J gene TRBJ2-1, with D possibly being TRBD2 (6 bases). V shed 5 bases and J shed 4 bases, with 15 bases lying between them. There are 15 residues in the CDR3. CDR1 SGHTA and CDR2 FQGNSA come from the germline V gene. The whole variable domain, filled in from reference TRBV7-2 and TRBJ2-1, reads GAGVSQSPSNKVTEKGKDVELRCDPISGHTALYWYRQSLGQGLEFLIYFQGNSAPDKSGLPSDRFSAERTGGSVSTLTIQRTQQEDSAVYLCASSPGGSGYNEQFFGPGTRLTVL.

The V call is TRBV30, the J call TRBJ2-1; D is perhaps TRBD1 (6 bases). Trimming took 5 bases from V and 2 from J, leaving 10 bases between them. Germline V gives CDR1 GTSNPN, CDR2 SVGIG (reference sequence). The CDR3 has 13 amino acids. The CDR3 reads CAWGDIAYNEQFF. CDR3 sequence (DNA): TGTGCCTGGGGGGACATTGCCTACAATGAGCAGTTCTTC.

The J gene is TRBJ2-1, the V gene TRBV25-1, with 9 bases fitting TRBD1. The CDR3 loop spans 16 amino acids. The J segment lost 7 bases and the V segment lost 4 bases, leaving 11 bases of the junction unmatched. Per the germline V gene, CDR1 is MGHDK and CDR2 is SYGVNS. The CDR3 region is CASSAHSGTGLNEQFF. CDR3 sequence (DNA): TGTGCCAGCAGTGCCCATTCCGGGACAGGGTTGAATGAGCAGTTCTTC.

This clone has a handful of counts. The gene calls are TRBV10-3 and TRBJ1-2, with a weak D call TRBD1 (5 bases). The germline CDR1 and CDR2 sequences are ENHRY and SYGVKD. The V gene lost 0 bases and the J gene lost 2 bases, with 7 bases spanning the gap. This CDR3 region has 14 residues. The CDR3 DNA follows: TGTGCCATCAGTGAGTCGAGGGACAACTATGGCTACACCTTC. Its protein product is CAISESRDNYGYTF.

This clone occurred a few times. CDR3 region: CASSQTGGGGYTF. Here the CDR3 DNA reads TGTGCCAGCTCACAGACAGGGGGCGGTGGCTACACCTTC. The chain has TRBV18 and TRBJ1-2; TRBD1 agrees at 10 bases. With 4 bases clipped from V and 7 bases from J, the junction kept 3 bases outside the gene matches. Germline CDR1 is KGHSH and CDR2 is LQKENI. The CDR3 extends over 13 amino acids.

This chain connects TRBV28 to TRBJ2-7; 10 nucleotides align to TRBD2. The CDR3 covers 16 residues. The junction had 11 bases not matched to a gene; V was cut back by 4 bases and J by 5 bases. Germline assignment: CDR1 MDHEN and CDR2 SYDVKM. The DNA of the CDR3 is TGTGCCAGCAGTTCCCCCCGGACTAGCGGTATAAACGAGCAGTACTTC. It yields the protein CASSSPRTSGINEQYF.

The rearrangement uses TRBV18 and TRBJ2-7; the D call may be TRBD1 or TRBD2 (6 bases each). Trimming pared 8 bases from V and 3 bases from J, leaving 17 bases between. Germline CDR1 reads KGHSH; CDR2 reads LQKENI. This CDR3 spans 14 amino acids. The CDR3 region has the DNA TGTGCCAGCCCCCGGGAGCGGACAGACTACGAGCAGTACTTC. It specifies CASPRERTDYEQYF.

The rearrangement joins TRBV5-1 to TRBJ2-2; D gene uncertain. CDR1 SGHRS and CDR2 YFSETQ come from the germline V gene. The CDR3 is 15 residues long. The V end was cut by 1 base, the J end by 5 bases, with 12 bases between. CDR3 protein: CASSLSFGLTGELFF. Written as DNA, the CDR3 is TGCGCCAGCAGCTTGTCCTTCGGATTGACCGGGGAGCTGTTTTTT.